The rows below give T cell receptor beta chains drawn from one sample of a study of T-cell memory formation after mild COVID-19. Each CDR3 protein gets one entry after TCRdb re-called the 5' RACE reads with MiXCR. Counted here are about 250,000 distinct CDR3 sequences, around 15% occurring once; the ten biggest clones make up 3.5%. The sample comprised PBMCs or a T cell subset sorted from them (not recorded which). The receptors stem from a man between 18 and 29 years old who had mild COVID-19 (a few samples of this study predate the infection). Cell type and time point are not known. Each CDR3 is given with its conserved first and last residue. The D gene is left open where the match is weak. Size values are once, few and many counts, or a class for expanded clones, and some rows have none.

cdr3_aa cdr3_nt j_call d_call v_call clone_size
CASSEQGVEAFF TGTGCCAGCAGTGAACAGGGGGTGGAAGCTTTCTTT TRBJ1-1 TRBD1 TRBV2 many
CASSWENTEAFF TGTGCCAGCAGCTGGGAGAACACTGAAGCTTTCTTT TRBJ1-1 NA TRBV2 few
CASSTPSAPTDTQYF TGTGCCAGCAGCACCCCCAGCGCCCCCACAGATACGCAGTATTTT TRBJ2-3 NA TRBV7-3 few
CSARSELNTEAFF TGCAGTGCTAGATCGGAGTTGAACACTGAAGCTTTCTTT TRBJ1-1 NA TRBV20-1 few
CASSVGRSDSAEQYF TGTGCCAGCAGCGTAGGGAGAAGTGACAGTGCCGAGCAGTACTTC TRBJ2-7 NA TRBV9 NA
CSARDPRADSPLHF TGCAGTGCTAGAGATCCCAGGGCGGATTCACCCCTCCACTTT TRBJ1-6 NA TRBV20-1 few
CASRRGYRTDTQYF TGTGCCAGCAGGAGGGGCTACCGCACAGATACGCAGTATTTT TRBJ2-3 NA TRBV11-2 few
CASSSTLAGKQFF TGTGCCAGCAGCTCTACCTTGGCTGGAAAGCAGTTCTTC TRBJ2-1 NA TRBV7-8 NA
CASRSWRGETGELFF TGTGCCAGCAGGAGTTGGCGGGGGGAGACCGGGGAGCTGTTTTTT TRBJ2-2 TRBD2 TRBV6-2/TRBV6-3 many
CASSQTRGDQETQYF TGTGCCAGCAGCCAGACTCGCGGGGACCAAGAGACCCAGTACTTC TRBJ2-5 NA TRBV4-2 few
CSAPSLAGLPGELFF TGCAGTGCTCCCTCACTAGCGGGGCTACCCGGGGAGCTGTTTTTT TRBJ2-2 TRBD2 TRBV20-1 many
CASSQDHLRTGANVLTF TGCGCCAGCAGCCAAGATCATTTAAGGACAGGGGCCAACGTCCTGACTTTC TRBJ2-6 NA TRBV4-3 NA
CASSAQGQPQHF TGTGCCAGCAGCGCACAGGGACAGCCCCAGCATTTT TRBJ1-5 NA TRBV7-2 NA
CATSVAGNFEQFF TGTGCCACCAGTGTGGCAGGGAATTTTGAGCAGTTCTTC TRBJ2-1 NA TRBV24-1 many
CASSLVPSGAYEQYF TGCGCCAGCAGCTTGGTCCCTAGCGGGGCCTACGAGCAGTACTTC TRBJ2-7 TRBD2 TRBV5-1 NA
CASQVGKGQETQYF TGCGCCAGCCAAGTGGGGAAGGGACAAGAGACCCAGTACTTC TRBJ2-5 NA TRBV5-1 few
CASSLYGATTYNEQFF TGTGCCAGCAGCTTATATGGAGCGACAACCTACAATGAGCAGTTCTTC TRBJ2-1 NA TRBV7-2 few